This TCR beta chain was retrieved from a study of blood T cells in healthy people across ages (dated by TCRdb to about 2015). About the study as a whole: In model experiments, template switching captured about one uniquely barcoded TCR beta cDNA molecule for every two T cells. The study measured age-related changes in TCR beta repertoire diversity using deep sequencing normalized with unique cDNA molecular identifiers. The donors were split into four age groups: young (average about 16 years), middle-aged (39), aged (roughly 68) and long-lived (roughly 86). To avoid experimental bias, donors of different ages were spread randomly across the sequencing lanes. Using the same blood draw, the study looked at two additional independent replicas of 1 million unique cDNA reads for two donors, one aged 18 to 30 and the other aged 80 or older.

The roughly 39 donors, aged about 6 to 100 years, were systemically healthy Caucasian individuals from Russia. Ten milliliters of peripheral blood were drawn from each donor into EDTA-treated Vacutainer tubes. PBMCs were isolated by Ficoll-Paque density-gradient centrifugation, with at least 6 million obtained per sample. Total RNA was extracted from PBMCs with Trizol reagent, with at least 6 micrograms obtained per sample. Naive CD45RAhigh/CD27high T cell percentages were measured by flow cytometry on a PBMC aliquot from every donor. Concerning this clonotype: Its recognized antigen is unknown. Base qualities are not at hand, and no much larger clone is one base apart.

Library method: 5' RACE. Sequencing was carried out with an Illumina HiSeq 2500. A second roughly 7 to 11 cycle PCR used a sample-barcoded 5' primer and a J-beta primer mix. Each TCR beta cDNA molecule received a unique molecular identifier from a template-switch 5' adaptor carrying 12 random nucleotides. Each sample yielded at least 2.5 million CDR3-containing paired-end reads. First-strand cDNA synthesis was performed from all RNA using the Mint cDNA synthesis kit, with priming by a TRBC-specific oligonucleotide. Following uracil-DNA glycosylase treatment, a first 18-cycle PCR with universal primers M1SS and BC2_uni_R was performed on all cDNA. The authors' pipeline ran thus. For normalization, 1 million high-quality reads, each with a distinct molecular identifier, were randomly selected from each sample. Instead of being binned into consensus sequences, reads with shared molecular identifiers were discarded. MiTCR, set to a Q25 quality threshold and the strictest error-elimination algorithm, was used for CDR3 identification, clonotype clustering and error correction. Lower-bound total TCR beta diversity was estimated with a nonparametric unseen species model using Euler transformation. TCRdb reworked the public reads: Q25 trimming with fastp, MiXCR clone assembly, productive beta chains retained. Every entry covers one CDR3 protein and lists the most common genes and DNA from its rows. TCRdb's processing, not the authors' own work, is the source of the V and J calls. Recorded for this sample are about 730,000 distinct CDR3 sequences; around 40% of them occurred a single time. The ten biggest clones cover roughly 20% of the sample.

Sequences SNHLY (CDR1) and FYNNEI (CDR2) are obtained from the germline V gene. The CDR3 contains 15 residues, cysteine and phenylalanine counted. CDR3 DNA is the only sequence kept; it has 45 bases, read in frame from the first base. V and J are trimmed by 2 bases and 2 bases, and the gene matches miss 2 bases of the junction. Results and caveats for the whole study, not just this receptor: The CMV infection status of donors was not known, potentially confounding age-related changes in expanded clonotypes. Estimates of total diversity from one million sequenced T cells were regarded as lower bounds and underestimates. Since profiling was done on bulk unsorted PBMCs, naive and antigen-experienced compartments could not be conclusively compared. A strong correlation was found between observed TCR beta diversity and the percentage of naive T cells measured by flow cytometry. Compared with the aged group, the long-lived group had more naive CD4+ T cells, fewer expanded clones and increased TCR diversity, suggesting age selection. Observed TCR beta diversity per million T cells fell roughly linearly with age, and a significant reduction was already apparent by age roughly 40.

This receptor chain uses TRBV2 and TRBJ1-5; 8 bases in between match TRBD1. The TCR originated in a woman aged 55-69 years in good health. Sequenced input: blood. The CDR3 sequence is CASSEWGQGNQPQHF. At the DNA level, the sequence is TGTGCCAGCAGTGAATGGGGACAGGGCAATCAGCCCCAGCATTTT.